Shown below are 8 T cell receptor beta chains from a single sample sequenced in a study of early T cells in non-severe SARS-CoV-2 infection. TCRdb passed the 5' RACE reads through MiXCR, listing each CDR3 protein once. The data contain roughly 120,000 distinct CDR3 sequences, under 15% of them seen just once; the ten biggest clones take up 21%. The specimen sequenced was whole blood. The receptor source for this set is an adult who was a healthcare worker with PCR-confirmed SARS-CoV-2 infection or an uninfected control (not recorded which).

In its sample, this clonotype was seen many times. The chain carries TRBV12-3 or TRBV12-4 and TRBJ1-1, with unresolved D. This CDR3 is 12 amino acids long. V was clipped by 5 bases and J by 11 bases, with 15 bases between them. As DNA, the CDR3 is TGTGCCAGCAGTGGGTCGGGTTCAGTGGCTTTCTTT. Its protein product is CASSGSGSVAFF.

This clonotype was picked up a small number of times. The V and J genes are TRBV4-1 and TRBJ1-4, with a possible D match to TRBD1 (5 bases). The CDR3 runs 14 residues. The V gene lost 3 bases and the J gene lost 4 bases, with 9 bases spanning the gap. Germline V gene data show CDR1 as MGHRA and CDR2 as YSYEKL. In nucleotides, the CDR3 is TGCGCCAGCAGCCAGACAGTGTTTAATGAAAAACTGTTTTTT. As protein: CASSQTVFNEKLFF.

Here the CDR3 DNA reads TGTGCCAGCAGTTTACCAGCCCTGGGGCAGTTCTTC. This encodes CASSLPALGQFF. The chain is built from TRBV12-3 or TRBV12-4 and TRBJ2-1, with D hard to call. The V gene lost 2 bases and the J gene lost 12 bases, with 11 bases spanning the gap. CDR3 length: 12 residues.

This clonotype was seen a handful of times. This chain connects TRBV12-3 or TRBV12-4 to TRBJ1-1; no clear D. Trimming removed 0 bases from V and 6 bases from J, with 11 bases in between. The CDR3 runs 14 residues. The CDR3 is CASSLARSSSEAFF. DNA for the CDR3: TGTGCCAGCAGTTTAGCGCGTAGTAGCTCTGAAGCTTTCTTT.

This clonotype came up a few times. The V and J genes are TRBV14 and TRBJ2-3; no definite D call. Trimming shortened V by 1 base and J by 7 bases, and 3 bases separated the two germline ends. The length of the CDR3 is 11 residues. From germline, CDR1 is SGHDN and CDR2 FVKESK. DNA of the CDR3: TGTGCCAGCAGCCAAGCCAATACGCAGTATTTT. Its translation is CASSQANTQYF.

CDR3 amino acids: CASSEANEQFF. The DNA of the CDR3 is TGTGCCAGCAGTGAAGCCAATGAGCAGTTCTTC. The V gene is TRBV6-1, the J gene TRBJ2-1, with unresolved D. V gave up 0 bases and J gave up 6 bases, with 0 bases separating them. In germline, CDR1 is MNHNS, CDR2 SASEGT. This CDR3 comprises 11 residues.

The V gene is TRBV20-1, the J gene TRBJ1-5; possible D gene TRBD1, 5 bases. The CDR3 runs 14 residues. From germline, CDR1 is DFQATT and CDR2 SNEGSKA (reference sequence). Trimming stripped 0 bases from V and 6 bases from J, with 12 bases between. The DNA of the CDR3 is TGCAGTGCTAGAGACTCAGGGAGGGGTCAGCCCCAGCATTTT. Its protein is CSARDSGRGQPQHF.

This clonotype was counted between two and nine times. The rearrangement uses TRBV20-1 and TRBJ2-2; 11 nucleotides line up with TRBD2. This CDR3 is built from 16 residues. Germline lookup yields CDR1 DFQATT and CDR2 SNEGSKA (reference sequence). V was pared by 1 base and J by 4 bases, with 5 bases of the junction left unmatched. The CDR3 sequence is CSARVAGGLGTGELFF. In nucleotides, the CDR3 is TGCAGTGCTAGAGTAGCGGGGGGGCTGGGCACCGGGGAGCTGTTTTTT.